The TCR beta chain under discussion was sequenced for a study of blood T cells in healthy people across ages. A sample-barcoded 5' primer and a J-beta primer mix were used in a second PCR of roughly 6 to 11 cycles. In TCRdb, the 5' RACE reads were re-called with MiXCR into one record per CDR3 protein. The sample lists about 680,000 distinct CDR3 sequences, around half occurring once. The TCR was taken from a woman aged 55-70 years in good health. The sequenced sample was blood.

CDR3 protein: CASSSGGTTPLPQYF. Here the CDR3 DNA reads TGTGCCAGCAGTTCCGGGGGGACTACTCCCCTTCCGCAGTATTTT. The rearrangement uses TRBV12-3 or TRBV12-4 and TRBJ2-3; 7 bases map to TRBD2. Trimming at V came to 4 bases and at J to 10 bases, leaving 14 bases not matched to a gene. The CDR3 contains 15 residues.